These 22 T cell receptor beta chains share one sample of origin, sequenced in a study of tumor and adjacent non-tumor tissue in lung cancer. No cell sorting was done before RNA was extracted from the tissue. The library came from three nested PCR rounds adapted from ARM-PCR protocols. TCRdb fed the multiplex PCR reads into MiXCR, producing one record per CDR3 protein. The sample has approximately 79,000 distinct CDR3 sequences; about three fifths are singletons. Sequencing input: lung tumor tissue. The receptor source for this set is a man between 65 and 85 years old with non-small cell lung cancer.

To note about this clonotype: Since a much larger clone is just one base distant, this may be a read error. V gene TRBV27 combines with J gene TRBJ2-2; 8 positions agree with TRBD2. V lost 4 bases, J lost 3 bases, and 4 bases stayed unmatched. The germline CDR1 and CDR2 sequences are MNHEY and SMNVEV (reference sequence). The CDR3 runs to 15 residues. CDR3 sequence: CASSWIGRDTGELFF. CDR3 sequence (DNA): TGTGCCAGCAGTTGGATCGGGAGGGACACCGGGGAGCTGTTTTTT.

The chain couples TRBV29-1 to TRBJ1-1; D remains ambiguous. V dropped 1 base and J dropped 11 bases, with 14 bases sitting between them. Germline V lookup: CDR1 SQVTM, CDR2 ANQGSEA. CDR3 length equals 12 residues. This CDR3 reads CSVEAANTNAFF. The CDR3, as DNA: TGCAGCGTTGAAGCAGCGAACACTAACGCTTTCTTT.

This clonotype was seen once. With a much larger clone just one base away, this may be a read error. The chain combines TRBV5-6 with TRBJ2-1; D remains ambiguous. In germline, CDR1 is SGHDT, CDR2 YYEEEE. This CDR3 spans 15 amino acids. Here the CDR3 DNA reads TGTGGCAGCAGCTTGGTGGCAGCTAAGAGGCATGAGCAGTTCTTC. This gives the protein CGSSLVAAKRHEQFF. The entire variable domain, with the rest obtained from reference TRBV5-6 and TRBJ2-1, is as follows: DAGVTQSPTHLIKTRGQQVTLRCSPKSGHDTVSWYQQALGQGPQFIFQYYEEEERQRGNFPDRFSGHQFPNYSSELNVNALLLGDSALYLCGSSLVAAKRHEQFFGPGTRLTVL.

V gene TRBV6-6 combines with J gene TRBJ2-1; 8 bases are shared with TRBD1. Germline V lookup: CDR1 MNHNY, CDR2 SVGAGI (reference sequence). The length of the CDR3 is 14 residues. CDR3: CTTSYSHRGDEQFF. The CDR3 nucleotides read TGTACCACCAGTTACTCCCACAGGGGGGATGAGCAGTTCTTC.

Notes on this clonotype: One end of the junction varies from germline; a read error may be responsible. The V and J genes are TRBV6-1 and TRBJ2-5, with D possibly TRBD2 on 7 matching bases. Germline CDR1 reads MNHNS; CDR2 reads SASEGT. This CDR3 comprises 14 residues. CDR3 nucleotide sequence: TGTGCTAGCAGCACTTACGGGGGGCAAGGGACCCATTACTTC. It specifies CASSTYGGQGTHYF.

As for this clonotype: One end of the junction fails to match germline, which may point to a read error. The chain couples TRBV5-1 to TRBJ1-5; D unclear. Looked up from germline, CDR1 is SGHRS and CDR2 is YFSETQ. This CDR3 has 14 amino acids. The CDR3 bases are TGCGCCAGCAGCCCGCAGGATATCAATCAACCCCAGCATTTT. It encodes CASSPQDINQPQHF.

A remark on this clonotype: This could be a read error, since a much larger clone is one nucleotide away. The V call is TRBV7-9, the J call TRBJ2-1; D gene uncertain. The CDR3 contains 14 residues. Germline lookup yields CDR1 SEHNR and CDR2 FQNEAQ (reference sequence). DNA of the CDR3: TGTGCCAGCATCTTAGCAGGAGTCGGCAATGAGCAGTTCTTC. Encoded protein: CASILAGVGNEQFF.

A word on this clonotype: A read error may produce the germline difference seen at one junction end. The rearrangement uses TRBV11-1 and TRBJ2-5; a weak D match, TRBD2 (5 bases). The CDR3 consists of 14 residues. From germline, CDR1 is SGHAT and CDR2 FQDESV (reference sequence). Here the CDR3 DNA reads TGTGCCAGCATCCGGGGTTATCCACAAGAGACTCAGTACTTC. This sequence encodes CASIRGYPQETQYF.

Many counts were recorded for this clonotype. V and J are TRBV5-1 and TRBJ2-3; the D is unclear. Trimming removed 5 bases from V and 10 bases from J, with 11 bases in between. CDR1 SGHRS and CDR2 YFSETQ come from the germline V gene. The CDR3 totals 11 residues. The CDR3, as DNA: TGCGCCAGCAGGCTCCACTATTCGCAGTATTTT. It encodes CASRLHYSQYF.

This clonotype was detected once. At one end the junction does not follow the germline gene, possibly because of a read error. CDR3 sequence: CTSSQDRVAGYCEQYF. The CDR3 DNA follows: TGCACCAGCAGCCAAGATCGGGTAGCGGGCTACTGTGAGCAGTACTTC. The chain is built from TRBV4-1 and TRBJ2-7; 7 positions match TRBD2. CDR3 length: 16 residues. Germline values: CDR1 MGHRA, CDR2 YSYEKL.

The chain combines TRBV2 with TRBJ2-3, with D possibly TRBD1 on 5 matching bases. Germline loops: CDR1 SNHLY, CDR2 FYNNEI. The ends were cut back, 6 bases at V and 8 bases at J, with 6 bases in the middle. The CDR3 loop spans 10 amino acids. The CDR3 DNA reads TGTGCCAGCAGCCAGGGTACGCAGTATTTT. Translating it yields CASSQGTQYF. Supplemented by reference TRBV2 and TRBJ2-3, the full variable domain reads EPEVTQTPSHQVTQMGQEVILRCVPISNHLYFYWYRQILGQKVEFLVSFYNNEISEKSEIFDDQFSVERPDGSNFTLKIRSTKLEDSAMYFCASSQGTQYFGPGTRLTVL.

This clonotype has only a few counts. The CDR3 sequence: CASLREGPDWETQYF. CDR3 sequence (DNA): TGTGCCAGCCTAAGAGAAGGGCCAGATTGGGAGACCCAGTACTTC. The chain employs TRBV6-5 and TRBJ2-5; D ambiguous. V gave up 8 bases and J gave up 5 bases, with 21 bases separating them. CDR3 length equals 15 residues. CDR1 is MNHEY, CDR2 SVGAGI, per germline.

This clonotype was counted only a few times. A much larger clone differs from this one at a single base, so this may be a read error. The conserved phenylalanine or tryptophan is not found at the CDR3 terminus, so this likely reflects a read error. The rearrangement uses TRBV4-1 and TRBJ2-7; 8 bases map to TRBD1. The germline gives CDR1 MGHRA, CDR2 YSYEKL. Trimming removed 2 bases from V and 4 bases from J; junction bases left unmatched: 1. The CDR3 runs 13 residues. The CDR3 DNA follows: TGCGCCAGCAGCCAATGGACAGGGTACGAGCAGTACCTC. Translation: CASSQWTGYEQYL.

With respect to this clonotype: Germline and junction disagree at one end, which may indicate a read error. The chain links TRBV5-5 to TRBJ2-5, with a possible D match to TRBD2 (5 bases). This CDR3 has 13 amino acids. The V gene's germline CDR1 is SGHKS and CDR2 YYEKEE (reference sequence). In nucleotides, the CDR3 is TGCGCCAACAAGCGCTTGGAGGAAGAGACCCGGTACTTC. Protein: CANKRLEEETRYF. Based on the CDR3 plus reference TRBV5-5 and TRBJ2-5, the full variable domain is DAGVTQSPTHLIKTRGQQVTLRCSPISGHKSVSWYQQVLGQGPQFIFQYYEKEERGRGNFPDRFSARQFPNYSSELNVNALLLGDSALYLCANKRLEEETRYFGPGTRLLVL.

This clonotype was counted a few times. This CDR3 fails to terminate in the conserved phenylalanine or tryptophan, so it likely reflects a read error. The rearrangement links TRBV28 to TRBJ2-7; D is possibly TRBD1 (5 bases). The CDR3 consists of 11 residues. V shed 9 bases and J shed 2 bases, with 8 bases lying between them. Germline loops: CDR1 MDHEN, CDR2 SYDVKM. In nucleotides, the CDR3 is TGTGCCAGTACAGGCGCCTACGAGCAGTACTCC. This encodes CASTGAYEQYS.

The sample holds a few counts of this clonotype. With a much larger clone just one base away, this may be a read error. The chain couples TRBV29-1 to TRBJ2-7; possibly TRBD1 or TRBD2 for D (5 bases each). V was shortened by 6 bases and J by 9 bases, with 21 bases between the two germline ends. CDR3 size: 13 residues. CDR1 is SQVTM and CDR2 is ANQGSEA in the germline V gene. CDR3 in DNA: TGCAGCGTGAGGGGAGTAGGGCCCCACGGGCAGTACTTC. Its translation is CSVRGVGPHGQYF.

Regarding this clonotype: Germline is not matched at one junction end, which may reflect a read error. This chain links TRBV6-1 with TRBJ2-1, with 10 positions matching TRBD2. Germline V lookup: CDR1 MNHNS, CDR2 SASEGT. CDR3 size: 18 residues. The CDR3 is CAGRGRDLAGVYYNEQFF. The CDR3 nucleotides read TGTGCCGGCAGGGGACGGGATCTAGCGGGAGTCTACTACAATGAGCAATTCTTC.

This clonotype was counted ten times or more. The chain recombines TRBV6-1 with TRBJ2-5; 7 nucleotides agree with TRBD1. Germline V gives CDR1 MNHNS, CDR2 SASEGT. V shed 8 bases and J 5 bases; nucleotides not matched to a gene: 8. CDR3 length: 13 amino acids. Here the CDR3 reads CASGRGPGETQYF. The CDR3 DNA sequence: TGTGCCAGCGGTAGGGGGCCGGGGGAGACCCAGTACTTC.

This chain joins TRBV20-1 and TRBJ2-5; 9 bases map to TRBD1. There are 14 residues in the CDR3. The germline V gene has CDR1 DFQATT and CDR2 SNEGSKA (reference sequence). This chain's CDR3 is CNTRDREGEETQYF. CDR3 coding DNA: TGCAATACTAGGGACAGGGAGGGGGAAGAGACCCAGTACTTC.

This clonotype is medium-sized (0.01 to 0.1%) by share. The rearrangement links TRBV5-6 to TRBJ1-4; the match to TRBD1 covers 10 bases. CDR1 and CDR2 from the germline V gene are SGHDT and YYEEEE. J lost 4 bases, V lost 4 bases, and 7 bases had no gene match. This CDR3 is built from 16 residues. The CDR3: CASSPTGGIGNEKLFF. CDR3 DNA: TGTGCCAGCAGCCCGACAGGGGGCATCGGTAATGAAAAACTGTTTTTT.

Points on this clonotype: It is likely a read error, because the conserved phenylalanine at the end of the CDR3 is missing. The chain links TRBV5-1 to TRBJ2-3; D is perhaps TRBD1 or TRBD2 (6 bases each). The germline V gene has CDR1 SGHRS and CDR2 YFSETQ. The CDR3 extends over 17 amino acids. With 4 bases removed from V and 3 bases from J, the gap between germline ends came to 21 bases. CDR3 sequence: CASSRWGRLERTDTQYL. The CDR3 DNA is TGCGCCAGCAGCCGATGGGGGCGACTAGAGCGTACAGATACGCAGTATTTA.

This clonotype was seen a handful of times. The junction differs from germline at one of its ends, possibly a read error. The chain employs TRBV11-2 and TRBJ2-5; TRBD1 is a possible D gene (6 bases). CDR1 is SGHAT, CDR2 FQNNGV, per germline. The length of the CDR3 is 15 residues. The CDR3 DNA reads TGCGCCAGCAGCTGGACCAGGACAGACCAAGAGACCCAGCACTTC. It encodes CASSWTRTDQETQHF.